This passage covers 28 T cell receptor beta chains from one sample sequenced in a study of blood T cells in healthy people across ages. The use of a sample-barcoded 5' primer and a J-beta primer mix characterized a second PCR of roughly 7 to 12 cycles. In TCRdb, the 5' RACE reads were re-called with MiXCR into one record per CDR3 protein. The sample has approximately 790,000 distinct CDR3 sequences, roughly 60% seen once. The sequencing input was blood. All receptors come from a man aged 25 to 45 in good health.

This chain links TRBV28 with TRBJ2-5; perhaps TRBD1 as D (6 bases). The CDR3 is 14 amino acids. The germline gives CDR1 MDHEN, CDR2 SYDVKM. V lost 5 bases, J lost 2 bases, and 12 bases lay in between. Here the CDR3 reads CASSRAGVQETQYF. In DNA form, the CDR3 reads TGTGCCAGCAGTCGGGCAGGGGTTCAAGAGACCCAGTACTTC.

This clonotype has more than one count but fewer than ten. The rearrangement links TRBV25-1 to TRBJ1-6; D gene unclear. Germline CDR1 and CDR2: MGHDK and SYGVNS. The CDR3 spans 13 residues. With 7 bases removed from V and 6 bases from J, the gap between germline ends came to 10 bases. The chain's CDR3 is CASIGRVNSPLHF. The CDR3 DNA sequence: TGTGCCAGCATCGGGAGGGTTAATTCACCCCTCCACTTT. Based on the CDR3 plus reference TRBV25-1 and TRBJ1-6, the full variable domain is EADIYQTPRYLVIGTGKKITLECSQTMGHDKMYWYQQDPGMELHLIHYSYGVNSTEKGDLSSESTVSRIRTEHFPLTLESARPSHTSQYLCASIGRVNSPLHFGNGTRLTVT.

The V call is TRBV5-4, the J call TRBJ2-1, with a weak D call TRBD2 (6 bases). V was clipped by 1 base and J by 4 bases, with 15 bases between them. This CDR3 comprises 16 residues. CDR1 is SGHNT and CDR2 is YYREEE in the germline V gene (reference sequence). The CDR3 coding sequence is TGTGCCAGCAGCTTGATTACTAGCCTCAGTTACAATGAGCAGTTCTTC. Its translation is CASSLITSLSYNEQFF.

This clonotype was detected only once. This chain uses TRBV18 with TRBJ2-6; D not resolved. Trimming removed 1 base at V and 4 bases at J, with 11 bases between. The CDR3 consists of 16 residues. CDR1 KGHSH and CDR2 LQKENI come from the germline V gene. Here the CDR3 reads CASSPQDSAGANVLTF. DNA for the CDR3: TGTGCCAGCTCACCACAAGACTCTGCAGGGGCCAACGTCCTGACTTTC. Based on the CDR3 plus reference TRBV18 and TRBJ2-6, the full variable domain is NAGVMQNPRHLVRRRGQEARLRCSPMKGHSHVYWYRQLPEEGLKFMVYLQKENIIDESGMPKERFSAEFPKEGPSILRIQQVVRGDSAAYFCASSPQDSAGANVLTFGAGSRLTVL.

This clonotype was seen a few times. This sequence joins TRBV14 and TRBJ1-6; no firm D call. Germline lookup yields CDR1 SGHDN and CDR2 FVKESK. The CDR3 sequence is 13 residues long. V was clipped by 3 bases and J by 7 bases, with 7 bases between them. The chain's CDR3 is CASSQSLNSPLHF. The CDR3 coding sequence is TGTGCCAGCAGCCAGTCCCTGAATTCACCCCTCCACTTT.

The J gene is TRBJ1-2, the V gene TRBV13; maybe TRBD1 (5 bases). The V gene lost 3 bases and the J gene lost 8 bases, with 19 bases spanning the gap. CDR3 size: 15 residues. Germline V gene lookup returns CDR1 PRHDT and CDR2 FYEKMQ (reference sequence). CDR3: CASSFWSGDPQGYTF. DNA of the CDR3: TGTGCCAGCAGCTTTTGGTCTGGGGACCCGCAGGGCTACACCTTC.

This clonotype occurred a few times. This rearrangement joins TRBV12-3 or TRBV12-4 to TRBJ2-1; D tentatively reads TRBD1 or TRBD2 (5 bases each). This CDR3 has 15 amino acids. The germline V and J ends were trimmed by 1 base and 7 bases, with 14 bases remaining between them. In DNA form, the CDR3 reads TGTGCCAGCAGTTTAGGGATGGGACCTAGTAATGAGCAGTTCTTC. Translating it yields CASSLGMGPSNEQFF.

The CDR3 is CASSGTGPTDTQYF. CDR3 in DNA: TGTGCCAGCTCCGGGACAGGGCCCACAGATACGCAGTATTTT. The chain joins TRBV27 to TRBJ2-3; TRBD1 matches at 9 bases. The CDR3 loop spans 14 amino acids. The V gene end was trimmed by 8 bases and the J gene end by 2 bases; junction bases not matched to a gene: 5. Per the germline V gene, CDR1 is MNHEY and CDR2 is SMNVEV (reference sequence).

In DNA form, the CDR3 reads TGTGCCAGCAGCTTCTACAGGGTAGGGGGCACTGAAGCTTTCTTT. Residues: CASSFYRVGGTEAFF. The genes are TRBV5-6 and TRBJ1-1; D possibly corresponds to TRBD1 (6 bases). CDR1 is SGHDT, CDR2 YYEEEE, per germline. The CDR3 loop spans 15 amino acids. Trimming removed 2 bases at V and 4 bases at J, with 15 bases between.

The chain carries TRBV28 and TRBJ2-3, with 9 bases identical to TRBD1. The CDR3 has 14 residues. V shed 3 bases, J shed 7 bases, and the junction held 5 bases outside the gene matches. Germline V gene lookup returns CDR1 MDHEN and CDR2 SYDVKM. The CDR3 region has the DNA TGTGCCAGCAGTTTCCCGGGACAGGGATATACGCAGTATTTT. It codes for CASSFPGQGYTQYF.

The chain recombines TRBV7-3 with TRBJ2-7; D uncertain. This CDR3 comprises 13 residues. V was cut by 5 bases and J by 0 bases, with 8 bases left in between. Germline V gene lookup returns CDR1 SGHTA and CDR2 FQGTGA. For the CDR3, the DNA is TGTGCCAGCAGCGCCCCCCCCTCCTACGAGCAGTACTTC. Its translation: CASSAPPSYEQYF.

V is TRBV6-6 and J is TRBJ2-4; 7 bases are shared with TRBD2. TRBJ2-7 explains the end of the DNA better; the J call may be wrong. The CDR3 extends over 15 amino acids. Germline CDR1 MNHNY, CDR2 SVGAGI (reference sequence). In DNA, the CDR3 is TGTGCCAGCAGTCGTACCCGGCGGGGGACCTACGAGCAGTACTTC. It encodes CASSRTRRGTYEQYF.

The CDR3 here is CASSIMMSGVASYNEQFF. The CDR3 nucleotides are TGTGCCAGCAGCATTATGATGAGCGGGGTGGCCAGCTACAATGAGCAGTTCTTC. This rearrangement joins TRBV11-1 to TRBJ2-1, with 7 bases that match TRBD2. The CDR3 sequence is 18 residues long. Germline V gives CDR1 SGHAT, CDR2 FQDESV (reference sequence). Trimming removed 5 bases from V and 3 bases from J; junction bases left unmatched: 16.

The chain recombines TRBV7-2 with TRBJ2-5; the D is unclear. CDR1 is SGHTA, CDR2 FQGNSA, per germline. This CDR3 comprises 15 residues. Trimming stripped 1 base from V and 2 bases from J, with 11 bases between. Here the CDR3 reads CASSLVVRIQETQYF. CDR3 DNA sequence: TGTGCCAGCAGCTTAGTCGTGCGGATACAAGAGACCCAGTACTTC.

The sample holds a few counts of this clonotype. The V call is TRBV18, the J call TRBJ2-5; 7 nucleotides agree with TRBD2. Germline assignment: CDR1 KGHSH and CDR2 LQKENI. With 2 bases clipped from V and 5 bases from J, the junction kept 2 bases outside the gene matches. CDR3 length: 13 amino acids. This CDR3 reads CASSPSGGETQYF. CDR3 bases: TGTGCCAGCTCACCATCCGGGGGGGAGACCCAGTACTTC.

The chain combines TRBV3-1 with TRBJ2-3; TRBD1 might be the D (5 bases). In germline, CDR1 is LGHDT, CDR2 YNNKEL (reference sequence). The CDR3 has 13 amino acids. V lost 2 bases and J lost 4, with 7 bases in between. CDR3 sequence (DNA): TGTGCCAGCAGCCAACAGGGTCCAGATACGCAGTATTTT. Translated, it gives CASSQQGPDTQYF.

V usage is TRBV7-2 and J usage is TRBJ2-7; 8 bases are shared with TRBD2. Trimming took 1 base from V and 1 from J; bases not matched to a gene: 6. The CDR3 has 16 residues. Germline CDR1 reads SGHTA; CDR2 reads FQGNSA. This CDR3 is CASSLEAGGGSYEQYF. The CDR3 DNA sequence: TGTGCCAGCAGCTTAGAGGCGGGCGGGGGGTCCTACGAGCAGTACTTC.

V is TRBV9 and J is TRBJ2-7, with TRBD1 identical over 10 bases. Germline trimming cut 1 base from V and 3 bases from J; bases unmatched to any gene: 7. This CDR3 region has 16 residues. In germline, CDR1 is SGDLS, CDR2 YYNGEE. CDR3 loop: CASSVSETGGYYEQYF. In nucleotides, the CDR3 is TGTGCCAGCAGCGTATCCGAGACAGGGGGCTACTACGAGCAGTACTTC.

The chain is built from TRBV4-3 and TRBJ2-1; tentatively, D is TRBD2 (7 bases). Per the germline V gene, CDR1 is LGHNA and CDR2 is YSLEER. Trimming shortened V by 0 bases and J by 9 bases, and 15 bases separated the two germline ends. The CDR3 is 15 amino acids. The CDR3 spells CASSQDARGGSEQFF. DNA for the CDR3: TGCGCCAGCAGCCAAGACGCCCGCGGGGGCAGTGAGCAGTTCTTC.

The chain links TRBV4-2 to TRBJ2-5, with D hard to call. The CDR3 covers 15 residues. Germline V CDR1 and CDR2: LGHNA, YNFKEQ. V dropped 1 base and J dropped 3 bases, with 12 bases sitting between them. The CDR3 sequence is CASSQGGVMEETQYF. The CDR3 DNA reads TGTGCCAGCAGCCAAGGTGGGGTTATGGAAGAGACCCAGTACTTC.

This clonotype was counted many times. V usage is TRBV29-1 and J usage is TRBJ2-5; TRBD1 agrees at 9 bases. V lost 5 bases to trimming and J lost 5 bases; unmatched junction nucleotides: 6. CDR1 and CDR2 (germline): SQVTM, ANQGSEA. This CDR3 comprises 13 residues. As DNA, the CDR3 is TGCAGCGTTTACCTTGACAGGGGGGAGACCCAGTACTTC. This encodes CSVYLDRGETQYF.

The V call is TRBV7-3, the J call TRBJ2-5, with TRBD2 as a possible D gene (5 bases). Germline V gene data show CDR1 as SGHTA and CDR2 as FQGTGA. V was cut by 0 bases and J by 5 bases, with 19 bases left in between. The CDR3 has 17 amino acids. The CDR3 DNA follows: TGTGCCAGCAGCTTAACGGTTACCAAAAGCCCGGGGGAGACCCAGTACTTC. Amino acid sequence: CASSLTVTKSPGETQYF.

The chain combines TRBV24-1 with TRBJ2-2, with 8 bases identical to TRBD2. Trimming removed 5 bases from V and 0 bases from J; junction bases left unmatched: 4. The germline CDR1 and CDR2 sequences are KGHDR and SFDVKD. This CDR3 comprises 16 residues. The CDR3 loop is CATSAPGLANTGELFF. CDR3 nucleotides: TGTGCCACCAGTGCCCCGGGACTAGCGAACACCGGGGAGCTGTTTTTT.

This clonotype has just a few counts. V is TRBV6-6 and J is TRBJ2-7, with D hard to call. The CDR3 runs 14 residues. From germline, CDR1 is MNHNY and CDR2 SVGAGI (reference sequence). V lost 4 bases and J 4 bases, leaving 14 bases between the germline ends. CDR3 sequence (DNA): TGTGCCAGCAGTTTTGATCTCGGATCATACGAGCAGTACTTC. Translation: CASSFDLGSYEQYF.

This clonotype appeared many times. CDR3 coding DNA: TGCAGTGCTAACCCAGGGGGGGCAGGTAATGAGCAGTTCTTC. Protein sequence: CSANPGGAGNEQFF. J is TRBJ2-1 and V is TRBV20-1, with D tentatively TRBD1 or TRBD2 (7 bases each). The length of the CDR3 is 14 residues. Germline V gene data show CDR1 as DFQATT and CDR2 as SNEGSKA (reference sequence). Deletions cut 4 bases from V and 7 bases from J, with 17 bases between.

In its sample, this clonotype was seen once. V is TRBV2 and J is TRBJ2-7; the D call may be TRBD1 or TRBD2 (5 bases each). The CDR3 covers 13 residues. CDR1 and CDR2 from the germline V gene are SNHLY and FYNNEI. Trimming cost V 7 bases and J 4 bases, with 14 bases left between them. As DNA, the CDR3 is TGTGCCAGCACCCGGACAACGGGGTACGAGCAGTACTTC. Amino acids: CASTRTTGYEQYF.

This clonotype was seen more than once but under ten times. The chain has TRBV4-3 and TRBJ1-4, with unresolved D. Germline V CDR1 and CDR2: LGHNA, YSLEER. The V and J ends lost 0 bases and 1 base respectively, with 12 bases between them. The CDR3 has 17 amino acids. CDR3 bases: TGCGCCAGCAGCCAAGAGGTCGCTGTGCAAACTAATGAAAAACTGTTTTTT. It is translated as CASSQEVAVQTNEKLFF.

J is TRBJ2-1 and V is TRBV20-1, with 8 bases fitting TRBD2. Germline CDR1 is DFQATT and CDR2 is SNEGSKA (reference sequence). The ends lost 4 bases at V and 4 bases at J; junction bases unmatched: 6. This CDR3 region has 14 residues. The CDR3 sequence: CSAKSGGLYNEQFF. The CDR3, as DNA: TGCAGTGCTAAAAGCGGGGGACTATACAATGAGCAGTTCTTC.